This paragraph reports one T cell receptor beta chain. Treatment noted: oral pan-JAK inhibitor, 5-10 mg twice daily. Lesional scalp tissue (obtained by punch biopsy) and peripheral blood were collected from alopecia areata patients. This sample stems from a study of CD8+ T cells in alopecia areata. Background on the study: Treated patients were given oral tofacitinib, which was dosed at 5 to 10 mg twice daily.

cDNA prepared by RNA extraction and subsequent reverse transcription served as the template for sequencing. Repertoires were generated with immunoSEQ multiplex PCR, while TCRdb's copy carries only in-frame clones and drops some. The sample holds approximately 220,000 clones, around two fifths seen once. The material was CD4+ T cells sorted from blood, obtained at week 34, from a patient treated with tofacitinib. The source is a human donor with alopecia areata.

CDR3 region: CASRSQTGGRHYEQYF. The DNA of the CDR3 is TGTGCCAGCAGATCCCAAACAGGGGGCCGTCACTACGAGCAGTACTTC. This chain connects TRBV6-6 to TRBJ2-7; 9 bases are a match to TRBD1. The CDR3 runs to 16 residues. Germline V gene lookup returns CDR1 MNHNY and CDR2 SVGAGI (reference sequence). Losses at the gene ends were 6 bases for V and 3 bases for J; bases not matched to a gene: 12.